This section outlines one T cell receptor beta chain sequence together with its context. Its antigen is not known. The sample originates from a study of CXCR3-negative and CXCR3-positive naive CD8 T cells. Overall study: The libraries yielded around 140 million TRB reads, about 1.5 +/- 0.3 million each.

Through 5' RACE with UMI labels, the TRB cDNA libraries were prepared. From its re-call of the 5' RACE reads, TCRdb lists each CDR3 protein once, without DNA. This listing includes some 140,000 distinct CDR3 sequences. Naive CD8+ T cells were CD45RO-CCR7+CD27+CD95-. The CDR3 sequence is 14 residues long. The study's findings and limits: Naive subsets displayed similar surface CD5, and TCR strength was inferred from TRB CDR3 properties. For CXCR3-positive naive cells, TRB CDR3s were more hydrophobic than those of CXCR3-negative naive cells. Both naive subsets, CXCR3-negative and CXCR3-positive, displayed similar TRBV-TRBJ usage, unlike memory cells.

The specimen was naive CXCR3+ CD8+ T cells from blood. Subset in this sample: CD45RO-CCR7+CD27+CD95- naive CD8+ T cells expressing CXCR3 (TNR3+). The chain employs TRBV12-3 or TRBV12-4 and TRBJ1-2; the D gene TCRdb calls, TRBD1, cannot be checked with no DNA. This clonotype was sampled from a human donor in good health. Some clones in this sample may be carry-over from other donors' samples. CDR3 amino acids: CASSLTGGARGYTF.